What follows is one T cell receptor beta chain and its context. The sample belongs to a study of T cell changes during pregnancy in multiple sclerosis. V lost 0 bases and J lost 15; bases outside the gene matches: 13. Germline values: CDR1 LGHNA, CDR2 YSLEER. This CDR3 is built from 15 residues. The table came from immunoSEQ multiplex PCR; TCRdb's copy has only in-frame clones and leaves some out. The table lists 38,000 or so clones, more than 75% of them singletons, with roughly 0.69% in the top ten. Sequenced here: CD4+ T cells from peripheral blood mononuclear cells, sampled in the second trimester of pregnancy. This receptor was taken from a female donor in good health, enrolled as a control in a pregnancy study. V is TRBV4-3 and J is TRBJ2-1, with TRBD2 identical over 8 bases. The CDR3 is CASSQDSARGDARFF. The DNA for the CDR3 is TGCGCCAGCAGCCAAGATTCCGCGCGGGGGGACGCGAGGTTCTTC.